The clone carrying this T cell receptor (beta chain) was observed a few times. The data belong to a study of human T cells and chemical hapten exposure. Documented time point: patch test 2, 6 weeks after DPC sensitization. Treatment reported: therapeutic diphenylcyclopropenone sensitization with weekly scalp DPC. Germline V gives CDR1 SGHTA, CDR2 FQGNSA. The ends were cut back, 5 bases at V and 7 bases at J, with 15 bases in the middle. The CDR3 spans 15 residues. TCRdb reprocessed the RACE reads with MiXCR, giving one entry per CDR3 protein. The sample holds some 100,000 distinct CDR3 sequences, less than 10% seen once.

The sample was whole blood, taken in connection with sensitization to the hapten diphenylcyclopropenone (DPC). The chain couples TRBV7-2 to TRBJ1-6; D uncertain. The TCR originated in a woman in her thirties or forties with alopecia areata. Some clones in this sample may be carry-over from other donors' samples. In DNA form, the CDR3 reads TGTGCCAGCAGCCCTGGGTCCCCGGCGAATTCACCCCTCCACTTT. As protein: CASSPGSPANSPLHF.